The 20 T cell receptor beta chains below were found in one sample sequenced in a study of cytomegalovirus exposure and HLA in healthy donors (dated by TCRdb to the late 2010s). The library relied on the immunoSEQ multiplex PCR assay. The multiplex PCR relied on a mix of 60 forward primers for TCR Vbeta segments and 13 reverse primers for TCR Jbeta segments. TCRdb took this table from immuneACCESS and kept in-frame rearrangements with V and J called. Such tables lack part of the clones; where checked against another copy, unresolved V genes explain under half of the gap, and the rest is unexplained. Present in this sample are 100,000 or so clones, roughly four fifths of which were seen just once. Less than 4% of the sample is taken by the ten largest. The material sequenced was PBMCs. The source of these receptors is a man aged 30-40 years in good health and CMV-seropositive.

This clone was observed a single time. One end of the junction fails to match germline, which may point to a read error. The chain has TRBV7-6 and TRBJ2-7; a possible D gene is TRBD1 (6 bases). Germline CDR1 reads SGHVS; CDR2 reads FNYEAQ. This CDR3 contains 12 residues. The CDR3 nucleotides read TGTACCAGCAGCTTAGCTGAAGGGGGTCTTCTTTTC. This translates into CTSSLAEGGLLF.

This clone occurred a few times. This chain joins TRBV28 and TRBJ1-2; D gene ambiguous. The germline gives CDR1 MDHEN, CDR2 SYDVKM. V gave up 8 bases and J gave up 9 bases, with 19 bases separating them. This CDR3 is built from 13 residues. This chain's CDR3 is CASQGSGSNSYTF. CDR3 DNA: TGTGCCAGCCAAGGCTCCGGGTCGAATAGCTACACCTTC.

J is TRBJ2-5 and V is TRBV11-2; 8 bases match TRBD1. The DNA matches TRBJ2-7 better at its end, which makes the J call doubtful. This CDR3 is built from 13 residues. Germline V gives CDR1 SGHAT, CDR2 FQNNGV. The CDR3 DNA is TGTGCCAGCAGCTCTGGACAGGGAGGCGAGCAGTACTTC. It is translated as CASSSGQGGEQYF.

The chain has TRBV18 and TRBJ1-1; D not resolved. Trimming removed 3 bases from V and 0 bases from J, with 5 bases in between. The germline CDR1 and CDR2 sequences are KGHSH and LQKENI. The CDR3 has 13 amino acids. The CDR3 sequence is CASSPDLNTEAFF. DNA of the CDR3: TGTGCCAGCTCACCCGACTTGAACACTGAAGCTTTCTTT.

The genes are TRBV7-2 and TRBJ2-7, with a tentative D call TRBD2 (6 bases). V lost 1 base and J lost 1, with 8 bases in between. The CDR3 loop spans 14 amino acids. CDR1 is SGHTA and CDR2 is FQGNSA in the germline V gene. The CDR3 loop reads CASSLVSGSYEQYF. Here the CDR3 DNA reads TGTGCCAGCAGCTTAGTTAGCGGATCCTACGAGCAGTACTTC.

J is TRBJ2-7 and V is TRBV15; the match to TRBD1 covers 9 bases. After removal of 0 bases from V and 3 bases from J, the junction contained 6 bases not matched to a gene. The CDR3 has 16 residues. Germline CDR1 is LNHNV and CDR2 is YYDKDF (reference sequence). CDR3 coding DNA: TGTGCCACCAGCAGAGATCTGCCGGGACAGGGCTACGAGCAGTACTTC. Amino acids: CATSRDLPGQGYEQYF.

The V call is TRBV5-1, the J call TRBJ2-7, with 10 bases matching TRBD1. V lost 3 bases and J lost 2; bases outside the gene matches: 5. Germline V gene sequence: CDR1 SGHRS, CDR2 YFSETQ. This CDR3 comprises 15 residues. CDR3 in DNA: TGCGCCAGCAGCTCCGAGGGACAGGGGCCCTACGAGCAGTACTTC. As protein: CASSSEGQGPYEQYF.

The CDR3 loop reads CASSSGGTGREQYF. CDR3 in DNA: TGTGCCAGCAGTTCGGGGGGGACAGGGAGAGAGCAGTACTTC. The rearrangement joins TRBV27 to TRBJ2-7; perhaps TRBD1 as D (9 bases). Per germline, CDR1 MNHEY and CDR2 SMNVEV (reference sequence). The CDR3 covers 14 residues. Trimming took 4 bases from V and 7 from J, leaving 17 bases between them.

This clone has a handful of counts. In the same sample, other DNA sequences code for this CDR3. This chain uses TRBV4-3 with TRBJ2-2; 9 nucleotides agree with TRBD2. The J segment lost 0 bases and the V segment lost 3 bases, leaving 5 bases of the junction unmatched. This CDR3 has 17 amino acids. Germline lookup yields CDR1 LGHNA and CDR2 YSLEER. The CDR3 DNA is TGCGCCAGCAGCCAGGATTTAGCGGGGGCGAACACCGGGGAGCTGTTTTTT. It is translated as CASSQDLAGANTGELFF.

The CDR3 here is CASSLEGLAGHEQYF. CDR3 coding DNA: TGTGCCAGCAGCTTAGAGGGACTAGCGGGCCACGAGCAGTACTTC. The rearrangement uses TRBV7-9 and TRBJ2-7; 12 bases match TRBD2. Germline V gene lookup returns CDR1 SEHNR and CDR2 FQNEAQ (reference sequence). This CDR3 is built from 15 residues. Trimming cost V 1 base and J 5 bases; bases outside gene matches: 3.

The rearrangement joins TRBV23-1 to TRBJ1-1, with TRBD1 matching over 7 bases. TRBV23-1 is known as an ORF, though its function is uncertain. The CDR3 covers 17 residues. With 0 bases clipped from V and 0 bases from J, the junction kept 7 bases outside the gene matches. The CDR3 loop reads CASSQSIGGRLNTEAFF. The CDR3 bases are TGCGCCAGCAGTCAATCGATAGGGGGCAGGCTGAACACTGAAGCTTTCTTT.

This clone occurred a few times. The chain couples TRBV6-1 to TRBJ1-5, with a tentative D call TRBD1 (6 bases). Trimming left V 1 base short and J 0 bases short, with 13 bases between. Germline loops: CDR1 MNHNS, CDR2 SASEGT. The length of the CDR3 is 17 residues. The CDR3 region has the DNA TGTGCCAGCAGTGAAGTTCCCCAGGGGATTAGCAATCAGCCCCAGCATTTT. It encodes CASSEVPQGISNQPQHF.

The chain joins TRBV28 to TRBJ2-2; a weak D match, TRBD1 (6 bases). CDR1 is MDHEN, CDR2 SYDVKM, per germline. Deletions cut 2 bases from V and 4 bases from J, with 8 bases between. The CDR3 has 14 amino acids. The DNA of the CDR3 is TGTGCCAGCAGTTTACAGGGGACCACCGGGGAGCTGTTTTTT. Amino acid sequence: CASSLQGTTGELFF.

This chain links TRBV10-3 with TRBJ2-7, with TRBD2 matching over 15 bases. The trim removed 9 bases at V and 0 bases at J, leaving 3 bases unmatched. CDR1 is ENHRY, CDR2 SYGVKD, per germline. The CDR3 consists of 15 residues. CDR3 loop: CAMGTSGRSSYEQYF. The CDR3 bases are TGTGCCATGGGGACTAGCGGGAGGTCCTCCTACGAGCAGTACTTC.

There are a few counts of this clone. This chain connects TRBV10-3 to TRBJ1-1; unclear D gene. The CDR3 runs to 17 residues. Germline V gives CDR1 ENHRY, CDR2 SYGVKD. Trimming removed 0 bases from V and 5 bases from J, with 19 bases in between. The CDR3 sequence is CAISESRGKGGGTEAFF. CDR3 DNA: TGTGCCATCAGTGAGTCGAGAGGGAAGGGAGGAGGTACTGAAGCTTTCTTT.

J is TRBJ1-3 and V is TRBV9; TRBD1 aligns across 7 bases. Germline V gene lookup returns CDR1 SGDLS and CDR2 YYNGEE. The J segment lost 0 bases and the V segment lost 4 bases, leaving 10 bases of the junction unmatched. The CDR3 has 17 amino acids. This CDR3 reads CASSPRGGRDSGNTIYF. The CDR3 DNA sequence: TGTGCCAGCAGCCCCCGAGGGGGCAGGGACTCTGGAAACACCATATATTTT.

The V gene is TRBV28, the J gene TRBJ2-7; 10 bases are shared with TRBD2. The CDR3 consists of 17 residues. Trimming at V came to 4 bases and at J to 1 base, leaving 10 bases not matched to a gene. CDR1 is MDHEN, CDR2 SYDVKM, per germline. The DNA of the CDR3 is TGTGCCAGCAGTTCGCCCCGGGGGACTAGCGCTTCCTACGAGCAGTACTTC. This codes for CASSSPRGTSASYEQYF.

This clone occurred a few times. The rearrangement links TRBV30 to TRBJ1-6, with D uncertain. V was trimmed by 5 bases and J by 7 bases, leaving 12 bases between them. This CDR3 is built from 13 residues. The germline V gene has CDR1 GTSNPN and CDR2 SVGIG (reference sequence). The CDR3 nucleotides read TGTGCCTGGTGGGCCGACGGCAATTCACCCCTCCACTTT. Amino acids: CAWWADGNSPLHF.

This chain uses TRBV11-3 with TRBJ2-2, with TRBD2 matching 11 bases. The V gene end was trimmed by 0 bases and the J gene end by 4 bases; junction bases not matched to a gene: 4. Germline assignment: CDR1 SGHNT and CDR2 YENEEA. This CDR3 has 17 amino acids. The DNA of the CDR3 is TGTGCCAGCAGCTTAGAGTCCGGACTAGCGGGCACCGGGGAGCTGTTTTTT. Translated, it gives CASSLESGLAGTGELFF. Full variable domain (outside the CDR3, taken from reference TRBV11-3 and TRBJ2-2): EAGVVQSPRYKIIEKKQPVAFWCNPISGHNTLYWYLQNLGQGPELLIRYENEEAVDDSQLPKDRFSAERLKGVDSTLKIQPAELGDSAVYLCASSLESGLAGTGELFFGEGSRLTVL.

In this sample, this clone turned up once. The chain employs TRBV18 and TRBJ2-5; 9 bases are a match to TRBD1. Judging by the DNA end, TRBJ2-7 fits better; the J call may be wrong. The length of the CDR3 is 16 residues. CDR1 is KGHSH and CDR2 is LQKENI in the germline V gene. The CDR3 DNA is TGTGCCAGCTCACCACCGAGGACAGGGGTCTCCTACGAGCAGTACTTC. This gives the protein CASSPPRTGVSYEQYF.